This T cell receptor (beta chain) was recovered during a study of blood T cell repertoires in COVID-19 (TCRdb year 2020). With regard to the full study: Collaborator samples came from the United States, Italy and Spain and covered acute and convalescent phases of COVID-19. The samples were drawn from two sources: the first 160 participants of the ongoing ImmuneRACE study, and 1,200 or so subjects contributed by 6 global collaborators. The prospective study material was composed of cDNA or gDNA derived from T cells, B-cell-depleted T cells, or PBMCs. Where available, HLA class I and class II types were obtained from metadata supplied by the sample provider rather than from assay-based typing. Nearly every sample came with metadata listing a de-identified subject ID, COVID-19 status, age in years and sex. The repertoires were made available in a free public database intended to serve as a resource for research on the immune response to SARS-CoV-2. The dataset comprised deeply sampled blood TCRbeta repertoires from subjects exposed to, actively infected with, or recovered from COVID-19.

The immunoSEQ Assay, a bias-controlled multiplex PCR, was used to amplify TCRbeta CDR3 regions from genomic DNA. Processing in the source paper ran as follows. The number of nucleated cells in each sample was estimated from the amplification of reference gene primers within the assay. To quantify the absolute abundance of each unique TCRbeta CDR3 rearrangement, sequence reads were collapsed and filtered. Productive Simpson clonality was computed per sample as the square root of Simpson's diversity index over productive rearrangements. Here the immuneACCESS table is served through TCRdb, limited to in-frame sequences with V and J called. Missing clones are a known gap in these copies; in checked studies unresolved V genes cover under half, and the rest lacks a known reason. Clone size and V and J calls were adopted from that table, with D and trimming inferred from the DNA. The sample yields 130,000 or so clones; approximately 90% were counted once. The ten biggest clones cover roughly 18% of the sample.

Regarding this clone: Its antigen remains unidentified. Per-base quality was not reported, and no clone a single base away is much larger than it.

Whole blood was collected in K2EDTA tubes by collaborating institutions according to the institutions' own protocols. For TCRbeta analysis, collaborators shipped samples in one of three forms: frozen whole blood, isolated PBMCs, or DNA extracted from either of those sample types. Overall results and qualifications from the work: The quantity of clinical and demographic metadata differed by source and by participant and was supplied without curation.

The material sequenced was peripheral blood. The receptor was derived from a man aged 50-60 years with active or convalescent COVID-19.

The CDR3 sequence is CATTALDRAYEQYF. The base sequence is TGTGCCACCACAGCCTTGGACAGGGCCTACGAGCAGTACTTC. Rearrangement joined TRBV28 to TRBJ2-7; the central 8 bases match TRBD1. V is cut back by 10 bases and J by 2 bases, with 10 bases in the junction unmatched. The germline V gene specifies MDHEN as CDR1 and SYDVKM as CDR2. The CDR3 covers 14 residues, taking in both the cysteine and the phenylalanine. The read is trimmed to its CDR3 DNA, 42 bases read in frame from base 1.